This entry features one TCR beta chain sequence. What it binds is not known. Findings and limits, study-wide: Tumor Tregs overlapped most with tumor, then blood, naive CD4+ cells.

Germline CDR1 SGHDT, CDR2 YYEEEE. Trimming left V 0 bases short and J 0 bases short, with 6 bases between. There are 14 residues in the CDR3. Semi-nested PCR with Nested Universal Primer A followed constant-region reverse priming of full-length variable regions. TCRdb reprocessed the 5' RACE reads with MiXCR, giving one entry per CDR3 protein. This sample has tens of thousands of distinct CDR3 sequences; about 30% occur once, and the top ten carry just over 4%. The sequence was collected from a female donor with breast cancer. Sequenced material: tumor-infiltrating memory CD4+ T cells sorted from the breast tumor. Subset given: memory CD4+ T cells, CD4+CD45RO+CD25-. The chain has TRBV5-6 and TRBJ2-5; D is ambiguous. CDR3 nucleotide sequence: TGTGCCAGCAGCTTGGCCAAGTACCAAGAGACCCAGTACTTC. Protein: CASSLAKYQETQYF.